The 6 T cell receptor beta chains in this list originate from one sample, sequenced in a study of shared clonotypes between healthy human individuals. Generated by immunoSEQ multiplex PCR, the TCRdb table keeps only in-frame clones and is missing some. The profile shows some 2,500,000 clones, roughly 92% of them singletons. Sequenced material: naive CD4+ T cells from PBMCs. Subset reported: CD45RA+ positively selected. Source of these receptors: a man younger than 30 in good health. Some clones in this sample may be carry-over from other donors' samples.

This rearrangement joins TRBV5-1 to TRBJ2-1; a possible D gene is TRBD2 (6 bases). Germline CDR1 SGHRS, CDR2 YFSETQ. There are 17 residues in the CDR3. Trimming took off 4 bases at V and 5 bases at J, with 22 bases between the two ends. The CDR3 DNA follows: TGCGCCAGCAGCCGCGCCGGCGGGGCGGGATCGAACAATGAGCAGTTCTTC. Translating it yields CASSRAGGAGSNNEQFF.

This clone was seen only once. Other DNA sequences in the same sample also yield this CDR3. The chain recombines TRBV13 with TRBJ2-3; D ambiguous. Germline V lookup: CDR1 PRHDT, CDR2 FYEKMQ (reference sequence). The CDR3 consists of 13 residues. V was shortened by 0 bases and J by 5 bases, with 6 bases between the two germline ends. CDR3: CASSLGARDTQYF. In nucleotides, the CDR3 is TGTGCCAGCAGCTTAGGAGCGAGAGATACGCAGTATTTT.

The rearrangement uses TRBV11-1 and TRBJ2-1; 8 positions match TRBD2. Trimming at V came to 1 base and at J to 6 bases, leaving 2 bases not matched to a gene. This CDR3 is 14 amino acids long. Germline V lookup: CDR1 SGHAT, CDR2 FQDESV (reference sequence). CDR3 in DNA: TGTGCCAGCAGCTTAGATGGGACTAGCAATGAGCAGTTCTTC. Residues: CASSLDGTSNEQFF.

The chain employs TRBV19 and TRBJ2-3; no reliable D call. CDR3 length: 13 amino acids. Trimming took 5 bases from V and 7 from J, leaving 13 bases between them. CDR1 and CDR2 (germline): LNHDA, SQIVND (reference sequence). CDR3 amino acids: CASSSAIGYTQYF. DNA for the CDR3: TGTGCCAGTAGTTCGGCAATCGGATATACGCAGTATTTT. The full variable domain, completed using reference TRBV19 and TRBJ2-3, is DGGITQSPKYLFRKEGQNVTLSCEQNLNHDAMYWYRQDPGQGLRLIYYSQIVNDFQKGDIAEGYSVSREKKESFPLTVTSAQKNPTAFYLCASSSAIGYTQYFGPGTRLTVL.

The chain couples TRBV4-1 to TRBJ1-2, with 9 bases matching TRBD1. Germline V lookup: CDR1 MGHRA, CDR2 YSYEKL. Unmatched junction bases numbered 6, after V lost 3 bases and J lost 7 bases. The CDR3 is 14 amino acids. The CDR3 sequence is CASSQRDRDPGYTF. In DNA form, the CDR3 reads TGCGCCAGCAGCCAGAGGGACAGGGACCCTGGCTACACCTTC.

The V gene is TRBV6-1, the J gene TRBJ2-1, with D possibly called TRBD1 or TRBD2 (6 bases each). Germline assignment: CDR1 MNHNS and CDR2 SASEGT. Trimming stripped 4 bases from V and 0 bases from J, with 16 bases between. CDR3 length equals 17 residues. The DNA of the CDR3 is TGTGCCAGCAGTGCTAGGGGGGACCTTGTCTCCTACAATGAGCAGTTCTTC. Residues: CASSARGDLVSYNEQFF.